The clone carrying this T cell receptor beta chain was seen once. Antigen specificity is unknown. Researchers ran the PCR with 60 Vbeta and 13 Jbeta primers. Data came from immunoSEQ multiplex PCR; TCRdb stores just in-frame clones and leaves some out. The sample holds 210,000 or so clones; over 60% are singletons and the top ten take roughly 0.62%. These data are taken from a study of cytomegalovirus exposure and HLA in healthy donors. Study as a whole: Of several hundred genotyped donors, approximately 80% clustered with self-reported Caucasian donors. General study points: It was taken for granted in presence/absence analyses that sequencing depth across donors was roughly uniform.

This clonotype was obtained from a man aged 18 to 30 in good health and CMV-seronegative. The sequenced material came from PBMCs.

In nucleotides, the CDR3 is TGTGCCAGCAGCGTGACCGGGACAGGGACCCAGCATTTT. It yields the protein CASSVTGTGTQHF. This rearrangement joins TRBV5-5 to TRBJ1-5, with 9 bases identical to TRBD1. The V gene's germline CDR1 is SGHKS and CDR2 YYEKEE (reference sequence). J lost 11 bases, V lost 4 bases, and 7 bases had no gene match. This CDR3 is 13 amino acids long.